This record covers a single T cell receptor (beta chain). This sample was included in a study of shared clonotypes between healthy human individuals. Trimming cost V 7 bases and J 1 base, with 15 bases left between them. Germline V gene lookup returns CDR1 SGHRS and CDR2 YFSETQ. This CDR3 spans 14 amino acids. Produced via immunoSEQ multiplex PCR; TCRdb's table is partial and in-frame only. The sample records some 2,500,000 clones, roughly 92% being singletons. This receptor was obtained from a man between 18 and 35 years old in good health. Some clones in this sample may be carry-over from other donors' samples. The chain carries TRBV5-1 and TRBJ2-7, with D possibly TRBD2 on 5 matching bases. The sample consisted of naive CD4+ T cells from PBMCs. Subset here: CD45RA+ positively selected. CDR3 nucleotide sequence: TGCGCCAGCGGGATCGGGATGGGGTCCTACGAGCAGTACTTC. Translated, it gives CASGIGMGSYEQYF.